The rows below give T cell receptor beta chains drawn from one sample of a study of blood T cell repertoires in COVID-19. Produced via immunoSEQ multiplex PCR; TCRdb's table is partial and in-frame only. This sample has about 160,000 clones, with approximately 77% found just once. The sequencing sample was made of peripheral blood. All receptors derive from an elderly woman with active or convalescent COVID-19. Each CDR3 is given with its conserved first and last residue.

TRBV9 CASSVVAQSSGNTIYF
TRBV19 CASSIRVGTEAFF
TRBV3-1/TRBV3-2 CASSVGRGENQPQHF
TRBV6-6 CASSYHQGGNTIYF
TRBV6-6 CASSYWGRETQYF
TRBV5-6 CASSSLREGGTEAFF
TRBV18 CASSFQTGARTQPQHF
TRBV2 CASSELAGRIGELFF
TRBV28 CASSLRGGYGYTF
TRBV4-2 CASSQDRRIGNEQFF
TRBV5-8 CASSGQGLAGFYEQYF
TRBV7-8 CASSRDRGYGYTF
TRBV11-2 CASSPIMRGYTF
TRBV6-5 CASSKQGFGNTIYF
TRBV28 CASTPSGGEELFF
TRBV12-3/TRBV12-4 CASSFQRTDTQYF
TRBV4-1 CASSQDLSGRPQETQYF
TRBV28 CASSPPGRSNHEQYF
TRBV14 CASSHYTGEAFF
TRBV2 CASTRTSGGGGGQFF
TRBV19 CASSKGQGQAANTEAFF
TRBV5-6 CASSLQGAGRTSNQPQHF
TRBV5-6 CASNTGLAANTGELFF
TRBV5-6 CASSRIATGTTEAFF
TRBV6-1 CASSESTGQSYEQYF
TRBV7-3 CASSPTSGRAENEQFF
TRBV3-1/TRBV3-2 CASSQGTGGNQPQHF
TRBV5-1 CASSPRPPGTVNVEQFF